This T cell receptor beta chain comes out of a study of blood T cell repertoires in COVID-19 (TCRdb year 2020). Notes on the research overall: Collaborator samples came from the United States, Italy and Spain and covered acute and convalescent phases of COVID-19. The repertoires were made available in a free public database intended to serve as a resource for research on the immune response to SARS-CoV-2. Where available, HLA class I and class II types were obtained from metadata supplied by the sample provider rather than from assay-based typing. Nearly every sample came with metadata listing a de-identified subject ID, COVID-19 status, age in years and sex. Deeply sampled blood TCRbeta repertoires from subjects exposed to, actively infected with, or recovered from COVID-19 were included in the dataset. The samples were drawn from two sources: the first 160 participants of the ongoing ImmuneRACE study, and 1,000 to 1,500 subjects contributed by 6 global collaborators. The prospective study material was composed of cDNA or gDNA derived from T cells, B-cell-depleted T cells, or PBMCs. Paper-wide results and their limitations: How much clinical and demographic metadata was included differed by source and by participant, and the metadata was provided uncurated.

About this clone: Its antigen has not been determined. No per-base quality is available; no much larger clone lies one base away.

The CDR1 and CDR2 encoded by the germline V gene (reference sequence) are MNHNY and SVGAGI. The CDR3 has 19 amino acids, counting the end cysteine and phenylalanine. Solely the CDR3 DNA is kept, with 57 bases framed from the first base. At the junction V is shortened by 5 bases and J by 10 bases; bases outside the gene matches: 20. TCRbeta CDR3 regions were amplified from genomic DNA by means of the immunoSEQ Assay, a bias-controlled multiplex PCR. The study's processing was this. The number of nucleated cells in each sample was estimated by amplification of reference gene primers within the assay. To quantify the absolute abundance of each unique TCRbeta CDR3 rearrangement, sequence reads were collapsed and filtered. For each sample, productive Simpson clonality was calculated as the square root of Simpson's diversity index across productive rearrangements. TCRdb holds this immuneACCESS table with in-frame rearrangements only. Some clones are missing; in checked studies, unresolved V genes explain under half, and the rest has no known cause. D and trimming were read from the DNA, whereas the V and J calls and clone size are those reported in that table. Across this sample there are roughly 99,000 clones, with about 80% seen only once. Around 4.4% of the sample goes to the ten largest clones.

The collaborating institutions used their own protocols to collect whole blood in K2EDTA tubes. For TCRbeta analysis, collaborators shipped samples as frozen whole blood, isolated PBMCs, or DNA extracted from either of those sample types. The sequencing input was peripheral blood. Here the chain combines TRBV6-6 and TRBJ1-6; 10 central bases correspond to TRBD1. This receptor was identified in a man in his 70s with acute or convalescent COVID-19. The CDR3 region: CASSLSKTLGQGTNSPLHF. The DNA sequence reads TGTGCCAGCAGTCTAAGCAAGACCCTGGGACAGGGGACTAACTCACCCCTCCACTTT.